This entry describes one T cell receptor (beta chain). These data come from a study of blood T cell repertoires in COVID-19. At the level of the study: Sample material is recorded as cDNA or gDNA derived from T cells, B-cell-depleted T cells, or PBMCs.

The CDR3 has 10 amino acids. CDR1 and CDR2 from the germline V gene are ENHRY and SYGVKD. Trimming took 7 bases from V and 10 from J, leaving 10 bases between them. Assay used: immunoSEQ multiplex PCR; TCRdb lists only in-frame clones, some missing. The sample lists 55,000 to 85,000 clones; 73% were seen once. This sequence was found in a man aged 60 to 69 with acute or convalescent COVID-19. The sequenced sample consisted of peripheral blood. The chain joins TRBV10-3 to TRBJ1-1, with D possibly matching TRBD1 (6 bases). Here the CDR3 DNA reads TGTGCCATCATAACAGGGATAGCTTTCTTT. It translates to CAIITGIAFF.